The clone carrying this TCR beta chain was seen many times. The antigen is not known. Through Arm-PCR of CDR3 regions and iRepertoire HTBI primers, TCR beta libraries were built. TCRdb itself ran the multiplex PCR reads through MiXCR, one entry per CDR3 protein. Of 350,000 to 450,000 distinct CDR3 sequences listed, 10% to 15% are singletons. The sample comes from a study of regulatory T cells in long-lasting Graves disease. Turning to the study itself: Graves' patients (newly diagnosed) had been on antithyroid drugs under 3 months.

The length of the CDR3 is 14 residues. Per germline, CDR1 MNHEY and CDR2 SVGAGI. The V end was cut by 0 bases, the J end by 0 bases, with 6 bases between. Points from the study as a whole: Persistent Graves' patients showed reduced TCR diversity versus newly diagnosed patients.

Regarding time point: newly diagnosed GD, antithyroid drugs for less than 3 months. Generation of the TCR library employed RNA extracted from PBMCs. Graves' disease diagnosis used American Thyroid Association guidelines. These sequences were also reported in another study, on T cells in Graves' hyperthyroidism and ophthalmopathy. That report adds: Blood also held most thyroid clonotypes expanded beyond 0.001.

The input for sequencing was peripheral blood mononuclear cells (PBMCs), taken at new diagnosis, from a patient treated with antithyroid drugs. This chain links TRBV6-5 with TRBJ2-7, with D possibly matching TRBD1 (6 bases). The TCR sequence derives from a woman under 30 with Graves disease. DNA for the CDR3: TGTGCCAGCAGTTACTCGGACAGCTCCTACGAGCAGTACGTC. It specifies CASSYSDSSYEQYV.